This TCR beta chain is from a study of graft-versus-host responses after intestinal transplantation. With regard to this clone: Its matching antigen is unknown.

Per the germline V gene, CDR1 is MGHRA and CDR2 is YSYEKL. This CDR3 has 13 amino acids. Trimming pared 4 bases from V and 10 bases from J, leaving 16 bases between. Sequencing was performed with immunoSEQ multiplex PCR; in TCRdb, only in-frame clones are kept and a portion is missing. This table has about 110,000 clones, about nine tenths appearing once. The clonotype originates from a human donor who was the organ donor for an intestinal transplant. Sequencing used unstimulated CD4+ T cells sorted from spleen or lymph node cells, obtained before transplant. The rearrangement uses TRBV4-1 and TRBJ1-1; no clear D. DNA of the CDR3: TGCGCCAGCAGCCTCGAAAAAGAGTTGTCAGCTTTCTTT. Its protein product is CASSLEKELSAFF.